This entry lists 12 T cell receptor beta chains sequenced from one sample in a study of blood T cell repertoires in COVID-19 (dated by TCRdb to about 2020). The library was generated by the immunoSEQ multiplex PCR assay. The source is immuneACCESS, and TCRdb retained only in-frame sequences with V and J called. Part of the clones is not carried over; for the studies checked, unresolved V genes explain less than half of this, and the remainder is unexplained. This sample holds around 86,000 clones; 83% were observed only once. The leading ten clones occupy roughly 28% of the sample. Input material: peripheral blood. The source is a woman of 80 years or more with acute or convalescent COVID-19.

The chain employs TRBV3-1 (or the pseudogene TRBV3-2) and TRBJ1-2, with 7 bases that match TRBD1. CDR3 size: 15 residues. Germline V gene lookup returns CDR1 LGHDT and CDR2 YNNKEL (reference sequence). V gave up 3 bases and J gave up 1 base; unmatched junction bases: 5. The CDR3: CASSHDRGLNYGYTF. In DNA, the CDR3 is TGTGCCAGCAGCCATGATAGGGGGCTTAACTATGGCTACACCTTC.

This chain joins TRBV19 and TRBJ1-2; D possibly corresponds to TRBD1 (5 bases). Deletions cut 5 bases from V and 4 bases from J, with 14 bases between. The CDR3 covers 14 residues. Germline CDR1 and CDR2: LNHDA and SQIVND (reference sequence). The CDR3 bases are TGTGCCAGTAGTCGGGGGGACTATATCTATGGCTACACCTTC. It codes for CASSRGDYIYGYTF.

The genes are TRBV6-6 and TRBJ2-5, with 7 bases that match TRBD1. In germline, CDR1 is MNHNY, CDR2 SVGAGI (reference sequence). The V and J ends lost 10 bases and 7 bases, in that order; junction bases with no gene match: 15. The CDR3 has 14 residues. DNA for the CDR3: TGTGCCATCCGGGACAGCCTGGCGGTGGGGACCCAGTACTTC. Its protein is CAIRDSLAVGTQYF.

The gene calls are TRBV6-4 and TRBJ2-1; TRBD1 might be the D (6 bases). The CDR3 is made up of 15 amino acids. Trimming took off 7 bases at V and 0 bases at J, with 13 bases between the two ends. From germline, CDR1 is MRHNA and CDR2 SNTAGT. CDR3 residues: CASTNRDPSYNEQFF. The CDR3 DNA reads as TGTGCCAGCACAAACAGGGACCCCTCCTACAATGAGCAGTTCTTC.

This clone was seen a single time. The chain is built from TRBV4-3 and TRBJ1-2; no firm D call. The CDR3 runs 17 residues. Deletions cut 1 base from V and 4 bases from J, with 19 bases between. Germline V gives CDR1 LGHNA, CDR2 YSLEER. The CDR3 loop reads CASSQGYIGYGGYGYTF. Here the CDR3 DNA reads TGCGCCAGCAGCCAAGGATATATCGGGTACGGCGGCTATGGCTACACCTTC.

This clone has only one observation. For the CDR3, the DNA is TGCGCCAGCCACAGGGGCATGAGTCGAGAGACCCAGTACTTC. As protein: CASHRGMSRETQYF. The genes are TRBV5-1 and TRBJ2-5; TRBD1 matches at 7 bases. Germline V gene data show CDR1 as SGHRS and CDR2 as YFSETQ. Trimming cost V 7 bases and J 4 bases; bases outside gene matches: 10. The length of the CDR3 is 14 residues.

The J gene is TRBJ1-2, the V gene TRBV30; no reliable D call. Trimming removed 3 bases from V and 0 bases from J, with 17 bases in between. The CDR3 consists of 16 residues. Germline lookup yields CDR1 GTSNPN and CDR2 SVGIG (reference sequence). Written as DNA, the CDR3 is TGTGCCTGGAGCCCGCGCGGGTTGGTAGCTAACTATGGCTACACCTTC. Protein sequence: CAWSPRGLVANYGYTF.

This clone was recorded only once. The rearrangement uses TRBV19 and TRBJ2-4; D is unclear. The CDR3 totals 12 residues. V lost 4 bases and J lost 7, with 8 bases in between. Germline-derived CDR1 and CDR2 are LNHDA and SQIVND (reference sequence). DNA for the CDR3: TGTGCCAGTAGTACTAGTGGGAACATTCAGTACTTC. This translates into CASSTSGNIQYF. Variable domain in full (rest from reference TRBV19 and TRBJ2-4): DGGITQSPKYLFRKEGQNVTLSCEQNLNHDAMYWYRQDPGQGLRLIYYSQIVNDFQKGDIAEGYSVSREKKESFPLTVTSAQKNPTAFYLCASSTSGNIQYFGAGTRLSVL.

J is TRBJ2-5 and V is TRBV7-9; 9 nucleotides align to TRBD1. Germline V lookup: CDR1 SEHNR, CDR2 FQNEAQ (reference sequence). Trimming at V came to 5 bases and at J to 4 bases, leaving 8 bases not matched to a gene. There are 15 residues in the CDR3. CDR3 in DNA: TGTGCCAGCAGCCTCCGGACAGGGGCGCGAGAGACCCAGTACTTC. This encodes CASSLRTGARETQYF. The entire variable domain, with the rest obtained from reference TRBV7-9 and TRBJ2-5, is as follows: DTGVSQNPRHKITKRGQNVTFRCDPISEHNRLYWYRQTLGQGPEFLTYFQNEAQLEKSRLLSDRFSAERPKGSFSTLEIQRTEQGDSAMYLCASSLRTGARETQYFGPGTRLLVL.

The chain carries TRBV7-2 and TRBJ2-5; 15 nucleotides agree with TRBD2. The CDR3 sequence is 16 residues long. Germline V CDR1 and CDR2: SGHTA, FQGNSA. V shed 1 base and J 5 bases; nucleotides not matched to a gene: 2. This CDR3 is CASSLGGLAGGETQYF. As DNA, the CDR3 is TGTGCCAGCAGCTTAGGAGGACTAGCGGGAGGGGAGACCCAGTACTTC.

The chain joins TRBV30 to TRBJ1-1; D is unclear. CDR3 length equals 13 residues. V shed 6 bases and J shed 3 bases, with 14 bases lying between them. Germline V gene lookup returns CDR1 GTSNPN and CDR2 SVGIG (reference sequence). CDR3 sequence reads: CACSRATYTEAFF. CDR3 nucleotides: TGTGCCTGTTCGAGGGCCACCTACACTGAAGCTTTCTTT. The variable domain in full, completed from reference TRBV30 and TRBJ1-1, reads SQTIHQWPATLVQPVGSPLSLECTVEGTSNPNLYWYRQAAGRGLQLLFYSVGIGQISSEVPQNLSASRPQDRQFILSSKKLLLSDSGFYLCACSRATYTEAFFGQGTRLTVV.

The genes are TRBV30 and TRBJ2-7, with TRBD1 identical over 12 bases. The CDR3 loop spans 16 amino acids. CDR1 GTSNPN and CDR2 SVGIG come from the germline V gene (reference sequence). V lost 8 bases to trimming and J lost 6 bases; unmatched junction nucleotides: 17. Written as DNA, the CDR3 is TGTGCCATATCTCCATCCGGTGGGACAGGGGGCTCCGAGCAGTACTTC. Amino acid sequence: CAISPSGGTGGSEQYF.